This T cell receptor (beta chain) was obtained from a study of ipilimumab plus nivolumab after autologous stem cell transplantation. Study-wide background: DLBCL patients had primary refractory or relapsed disease.

The repertoire was sequenced with immunoSEQ multiplex PCR; TCRdb's copy has only in-frame clones and lacks some. Here the sample spans tens of thousands of clones, under 85% being singletons. Regarding the study as a whole: TCR repertoire, Treg phenotype and gut microbiota reportedly support more study of this approach.

Checkpoint therapy with ipilimumab 1 mg/kg began 14 to 28 days after transplant. Patients received nivolumab 3 mg/kg at weeks 1, 4, 7, 10, then fortnightly to week 26. Comments on this clone: No antigen is known for it.

The source of this sequence is a male donor with diffuse large B-cell lymphoma. The source material was PBMCs, sampled in a trial of ipilimumab plus nivolumab as post-transplant consolidation.

The CDR3 DNA reads TGTGCCATCAGTGGGGACTCCAAGACGCAGTATTTT. Amino acid sequence: CAISGDSKTQYF. The chain carries TRBV10-3 and TRBJ2-3; a possible D gene is TRBD2 (6 bases). This CDR3 contains 12 residues. Trimming took 4 bases from V and 9 from J, leaving 11 bases between them. CDR1 and CDR2 from the germline V gene are ENHRY and SYGVKD.